This T cell receptor (beta chain) came from a study of T-cell memory formation after mild COVID-19. CDR3 size: 14 residues. V dropped 7 bases and J dropped 2 bases, with 14 bases sitting between them. 5'RACE with constant-segment primers yielded barcoded, UMI-tagged TCR alpha and TCR beta cDNA libraries. MiXCR, run by TCRdb on the 5' RACE reads, gives a single entry per CDR3 protein. The sample comprises under 600,000 distinct CDR3 sequences, roughly 21% of which are singletons, and 8.4% rests with the top ten. The material sequenced was PBMCs or a T cell subset sorted from them (not recorded which). V and J are TRBV12-3 or TRBV12-4 and TRBJ1-1, with D uncertain. The TCR comes from an adult woman who had mild COVID-19 (a few samples of this study predate the infection). Cell type and time point are not known. This CDR3 is CASKFQTGNTEAFF. The DNA for the CDR3 is TGTGCCAGCAAATTCCAGACTGGAAACACTGAAGCTTTCTTT.